This TCR beta chain was profiled in a study of T cell responses to AZD1222 COVID-19 vaccine. Study overall: Second doses at about 4 or about 12 weeks were pooled. Points from the study as a whole: Spike was spanned by vaccine-associated CD4 TCRs, which were dominant at 160-218 and 743-854. It should be noted that donors were predominantly white British and more often female, and clonal diversity was possibly underestimated. Once two AZD1222 doses were given, Spike-specific TCR breadth and depth went up.

CDR1 and CDR2 from the germline V gene are SGHRS and YFSETQ. CDR3 size: 14 residues. Trimming removed 3 bases from V and 5 bases from J, with 15 bases in between. TCRdb's copy holds only in-frame clones and misses some; the assay was immunoSEQ multiplex PCR. The table shows around 250,000 clones, with 85% to 95% occurring only once. This clone was observed once. As yet, its antigen is unknown. The TCR was taken from an adult in good health. The sample was peripheral blood, taken on day 0 of AZD1222 vaccination. The chain joins TRBV5-1 to TRBJ2-7; no firm D call. The CDR3 here is CASSSALGLDEQYF. CDR3 DNA sequence: TGCGCCAGCAGCTCCGCCCTTGGTCTTGACGAGCAGTACTTC.